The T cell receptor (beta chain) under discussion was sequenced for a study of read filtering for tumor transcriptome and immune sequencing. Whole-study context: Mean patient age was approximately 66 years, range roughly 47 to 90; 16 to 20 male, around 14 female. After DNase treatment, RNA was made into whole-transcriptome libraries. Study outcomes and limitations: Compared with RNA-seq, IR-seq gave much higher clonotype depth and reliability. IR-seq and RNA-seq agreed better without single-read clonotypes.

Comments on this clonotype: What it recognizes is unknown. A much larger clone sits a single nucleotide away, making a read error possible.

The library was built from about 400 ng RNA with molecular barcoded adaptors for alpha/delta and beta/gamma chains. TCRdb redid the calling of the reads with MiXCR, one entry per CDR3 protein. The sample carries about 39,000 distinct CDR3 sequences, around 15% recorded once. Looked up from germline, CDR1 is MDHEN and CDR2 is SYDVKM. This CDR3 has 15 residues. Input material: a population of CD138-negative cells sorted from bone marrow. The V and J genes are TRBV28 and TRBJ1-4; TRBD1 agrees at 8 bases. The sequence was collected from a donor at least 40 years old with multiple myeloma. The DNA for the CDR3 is TGTGCCAGCACCTCCCAGGGGGCAACTGATGAAAAACTGTTTTTT. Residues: CASTSQGATDEKLFF.